The next 20 T cell receptor beta chains were all read from a single sample in a study of cytomegalovirus exposure and HLA in healthy donors (dated by TCRdb to 2017 to 2019). The library was produced with the immunoSEQ multiplex PCR assay. The multiplex PCR relied on a mix of 60 forward primers for TCR Vbeta segments and 13 reverse primers for TCR Jbeta segments. TCRdb mirrors the immuneACCESS table, restricted to in-frame sequences. Some clones are absent from its copies; in checked studies, under half trace to an unresolved V gene, and the reason for the others is unknown. The sample table holds about 150,000 clones, of which 60% to 70% were seen once. The top ten clonotypes cover 7% to 8.5% of the sample. Sequences were obtained from PBMCs. The receptor set was obtained from an older woman in good health and CMV-seropositive.

V is TRBV13 and J is TRBJ1-1; D is possibly TRBD1 (5 bases). V dropped 2 bases and J dropped 1 base, with 8 bases sitting between them. This CDR3 spans 14 amino acids. Germline values: CDR1 PRHDT, CDR2 FYEKMQ (reference sequence). The CDR3 loop reads CASSLRGANTEAFF. CDR3 coding DNA: TGTGCCAGCAGCTTAAGGGGTGCGAACACTGAAGCTTTCTTT.

V usage is TRBV7-2 and J usage is TRBJ1-1; no definite D call. CDR1 and CDR2 from the germline V gene are SGHTA and FQGNSA. The CDR3 consists of 13 residues. Trimming shortened V by 3 bases and J by 1 base, and 6 bases separated the two germline ends. The DNA of the CDR3 is TGTGCCAGCAGCTTTTCAGGGAACACTGAAGCTTTCTTT. Residues: CASSFSGNTEAFF.

This rearrangement joins TRBV7-8 to TRBJ1-2; weak D call: TRBD1 (5 bases). The ends were cut back, 1 base at V and 3 bases at J, with 9 bases in the middle. The CDR3 covers 14 residues. Germline V CDR1 and CDR2: SGHVS, FQNEAQ. The CDR3 is CASSLESGDYGYTF. The DNA of the CDR3 is TGTGCCAGCAGCTTAGAATCGGGGGACTATGGCTACACCTTC.

CDR3 region: CASSREGAGLDEQFF. CDR3 coding DNA: TGCGCCAGCAGCCGCGAAGGGGCAGGGTTGGATGAGCAGTTCTTC. The V gene is TRBV4-3, the J gene TRBJ2-1; D may be TRBD1 (5 bases). The CDR3 spans 15 residues. Germline V lookup: CDR1 LGHNA, CDR2 YSLEER. Trimming left V 4 bases short and J 8 bases short, with 18 bases between.

J is TRBJ2-5 and V is TRBV6-5, with D perhaps TRBD2 (7 bases). The CDR3 spans 14 residues. Germline CDR1 MNHEY, CDR2 SVGAGI. Between the trimmed V and J ends, which lost 6 bases and 5 bases, there was a span of 16 bases. CDR3 protein: CASSRGGARETQYF. The CDR3 coding sequence is TGTGCCAGCAGCAGAGGGGGGGCGCGGGAGACCCAGTACTTC.

In DNA form, the CDR3 reads TGTGCCAGCAGTGAATATGGGGCAGGCACGTGGGTGGATGGCTACACCTTC. As protein: CASSEYGAGTWVDGYTF. The chain links TRBV2 to TRBJ1-2; possible D gene TRBD1, 5 bases. V was pared by 2 bases and J by 6 bases, with 22 bases between. Germline V gene lookup returns CDR1 SNHLY and CDR2 FYNNEI. This CDR3 is 17 amino acids long.

The chain combines TRBV2 with TRBJ2-7, with TRBD1 identical over 9 bases. V dropped 6 bases and J dropped 7; count of bases not matched to a gene: 13. Germline CDR1 SNHLY, CDR2 FYNNEI. The CDR3 totals 15 residues. The CDR3 sequence: CASRRRGQGSREQYF. The DNA of the CDR3 is TGTGCCAGCAGAAGGAGGGGACAGGGATCGCGGGAGCAGTACTTC.

The rearrangement joins TRBV28 to TRBJ2-7, with 8 bases identical to TRBD1. The germline V gene encodes CDR1 MDHEN and CDR2 SYDVKM. V lost 2 bases and J lost 9; bases outside the gene matches: 6. The CDR3 loop spans 13 amino acids. The CDR3 DNA reads TGTGCCAGCAGTTTACAGGGGGCCGACGTGCAGTACTTC. The encoded protein is CASSLQGADVQYF.

The chain is built from TRBV28 and TRBJ2-3; no firm D call. CDR3 length: 12 amino acids. The V end was cut by 4 bases, the J end by 2 bases, with 4 bases between. CDR1 is MDHEN and CDR2 is SYDVKM in the germline V gene. CDR3 in DNA: TGTGCCAGCAGTTCCCTCACAGATACGCAGTATTTT. Amino acid sequence: CASSSLTDTQYF. The whole variable domain, remainder taken from reference TRBV28 and TRBJ2-3, is DVKVTQSSRYLVKRTGEKVFLECVQDMDHENMFWYRQDPGLGLRLIYFSYDVKMKEKGDIPEGYSVSREKKERFSLILESASTNQTSMYLCASSSLTDTQYFGPGTRLTVL.

The chain links TRBV7-9 to TRBJ2-7; 10 bases fit TRBD1. The germline V gene encodes CDR1 SEHNR and CDR2 FQNEAQ (reference sequence). Trimming at V came to 5 bases and at J to 4 bases, leaving 8 bases not matched to a gene. The CDR3 is 15 residues long. DNA of the CDR3: TGTGCCAGCAGCCAGTCGGACAGGGGGTCGTACGAGCAGTACTTC. Protein: CASSQSDRGSYEQYF.

In this sample, this clone turned up a few times. The chain links TRBV25-1 to TRBJ1-2; 8 positions agree with TRBD1. Germline lookup yields CDR1 MGHDK and CDR2 SYGVNS. V was clipped by 0 bases and J by 4 bases; unmatched bases: 4. This CDR3 comprises 15 residues. As DNA, the CDR3 is TGTGCCAGCAGTGAATATACGGGGACAGGCTATGGCTACACCTTC. Translating it yields CASSEYTGTGYGYTF.

V usage is TRBV28 and J usage is TRBJ1-2; TRBD1 agrees at 7 bases. Losses at the gene ends were 6 bases for V and 7 bases for J; bases not matched to a gene: 11. There are 14 residues in the CDR3. The germline gives CDR1 MDHEN, CDR2 SYDVKM. The CDR3 sequence is CASSSQGPLFGYTF. As DNA, the CDR3 is TGTGCCAGCAGCTCACAGGGGCCCCTCTTTGGCTACACCTTC.

The chain employs TRBV4-2 and TRBJ2-3, with 7 nucleotides matching TRBD1. V lost 0 bases and J lost 1; bases outside the gene matches: 1. CDR1 is LGHNA and CDR2 is YNFKEQ in the germline V gene. This CDR3 is built from 15 residues. CDR3 residues: CASSQEGGRTDTQYF. The CDR3 nucleotides read TGTGCCAGCAGCCAAGAAGGGGGCCGCACAGATACGCAGTATTTT.

The chain is built from TRBV29-1 and TRBJ1-5; 9 bases are a match to TRBD1. Germline V lookup: CDR1 SQVTM, CDR2 ANQGSEA. V lost 5 bases and J lost 5; bases outside the gene matches: 7. CDR3 size: 14 residues. The CDR3 region has the DNA TGCAGCGTTTCCGGGACAGGGTGGGATCAGCCCCAGCATTTT. Protein sequence: CSVSGTGWDQPQHF.

The chain is built from TRBV6-6 and TRBJ1-2; 7 bases are shared with TRBD1. Looked up from germline, CDR1 is MNHNY and CDR2 is SVGAGI (reference sequence). The CDR3 is made up of 16 amino acids. Germline trimming cut 1 base from V and 0 bases from J; bases unmatched to any gene: 5. The CDR3 reads CASSYWTGTANYGYTF. The CDR3 DNA sequence: TGTGCCAGCAGTTACTGGACCGGGACAGCTAACTATGGCTACACCTTC.

The chain has TRBV7-2 and TRBJ2-5; 8 positions match TRBD2. CDR1 and CDR2 (germline): SGHTA, FQGNSA. J gave up 1 base and V 5 bases, and 6 bases lay outside the gene matches. The length of the CDR3 is 15 residues. The CDR3 DNA reads TGTGCCAGCAGCCCCGGACGGGGGGGCCAAGAGACCCAGTACTTC. This codes for CASSPGRGGQETQYF.

The chain is built from TRBV5-1 and TRBJ2-1; 9 bases agree with TRBD1. The ends lost 4 bases at V and 2 bases at J; junction bases unmatched: 7. The germline gives CDR1 SGHRS, CDR2 YFSETQ. The CDR3 extends over 16 amino acids. CDR3 loop: CASSPGDRATYNEQFF. CDR3 DNA sequence: TGCGCCAGCAGCCCAGGGGACAGGGCTACCTACAATGAGCAGTTCTTC. The full variable domain, rest sourced from reference TRBV5-1 and TRBJ2-1, is KAGVTQTPRYLIKTRGQQVTLSCSPISGHRSVSWYQQTPGQGLQFLFEYFSETQRNKGNFPGRFSGRQFSNSRSEMNVSTLELGDSALYLCASSPGDRATYNEQFFGPGTRLTVL.

V and J are TRBV30 and TRBJ1-6, with TRBD1 identical over 9 bases. V trimming: 0 bases; J trimming: 7 bases; junction bases outside the gene matches: 1. The germline V gene has CDR1 GTSNPN and CDR2 SVGIG (reference sequence). This CDR3 has 14 residues. CDR3: CAWSVGTGNSPLHF. The CDR3 DNA is TGTGCCTGGAGTGTAGGGACAGGGAATTCACCCCTCCACTTT.

This clone was recorded a few times. The chain employs TRBV7-2 and TRBJ2-1, with a possible D match to TRBD2 (6 bases). Germline loops: CDR1 SGHTA, CDR2 FQGNSA. The CDR3 sequence is 14 residues long. The V gene lost 5 bases and the J gene lost 3 bases, with 11 bases spanning the gap. The CDR3 region has the DNA TGTGCCAGCAGCCGTAGCGGCCTCTACAATGAGCAGTTCTTC. This encodes CASSRSGLYNEQFF.

The rearrangement joins TRBV12-5 to TRBJ2-1, with D possibly TRBD1 on 6 matching bases. The V gene lost 5 bases and the J gene lost 0 bases, with 17 bases spanning the gap. CDR1 is LGHNT and CDR2 is FRNRAP in the germline V gene. The CDR3 covers 17 residues. The CDR3: CASGLDRPLSSYNEQFF. Written as DNA, the CDR3 is TGTGCTAGTGGTCTTGACAGGCCTTTGAGCTCCTACAATGAGCAGTTCTTC. Looking up the rest from reference TRBV12-5 and TRBJ2-1 gives the full variable domain: DARVTQTPRHKVTEMGQEVTMRCQPILGHNTVFWYRQTMMQGLELLAYFRNRAPLDDSGMPKDRFSAEMPDATLATLKIQPSEPRDSAVYFCASGLDRPLSSYNEQFFGPGTRLTVL.